Listed below are T cell receptor beta chains from one sample, sequenced in a study of CD8 T cells in ankylosing spondylitis. TCRdb processed the 5' RACE reads anew with MiXCR; each CDR3 protein has one entry. The sample includes about 170,000 distinct CDR3 sequences, approximately 20% of them seen just once. The sample taken for sequencing was blood, either unsorted or a sorted T cell fraction (not recorded which). The receptor set was obtained from a male donor with ankylosing spondylitis or in good health (not recorded which). Each CDR3 is given with its conserved first and last residue. Fields, in order: clone size, D gene, V gene, J gene, CDR3 protein, CDR3 DNA. D genes are given only for firm matches. The size entry is marked missing in some rows and otherwise reads once, few, many or a size class.

abundance: .
d_gene: .
v_gene: TRBV18
j_gene: TRBJ2-5
CDR3aa: CASQLTGVFETQYF
CDR3nt: TGTGCCAGCCAGTTGACGGGGGTCTTCGAGACCCAGTACTTC

abundance: many
d_gene: TRBD2
v_gene: TRBV2
j_gene: TRBJ2-5
CDR3aa: CASSDRLAVFLTQYF
CDR3nt: TGTGCCAGCAGTGACCGACTAGCTGTCTTCTTGACCCAGTACTTC

abundance: many
d_gene: .
v_gene: TRBV7-4
j_gene: TRBJ2-7
CDR3aa: CASSLPNRDTSYEQYF
CDR3nt: TGTGCCAGCAGCCTCCCTAATCGGGACACCTCCTACGAGCAGTACTTC

abundance: few
d_gene: TRBD1
v_gene: TRBV29-1
j_gene: TRBJ1-4
CDR3aa: CSVGGTGNREKLFF
CDR3nt: TGCAGCGTGGGGGGGACAGGGAATAGGGAAAAACTGTTTTTT

abundance: .
d_gene: TRBD2
v_gene: TRBV20-1
j_gene: TRBJ2-3
CDR3aa: CSAAGTSGTDTQYF
CDR3nt: TGCAGTGCTGCCGGGACTAGCGGCACAGATACGCAGTATTTT

abundance: .
d_gene: .
v_gene: TRBV20-1
j_gene: TRBJ2-5
CDR3aa: CSARTPSGGKDQETQYF
CDR3nt: TGCAGTGCTAGAACCCCATCTGGGGGGAAAGACCAAGAGACCCAGTACTTC

abundance: many
d_gene: TRBD1
v_gene: TRBV5-1
j_gene: TRBJ1-4
CDR3aa: CASSSQGGHGEKLFF
CDR3nt: TGCGCCAGCAGCTCCCAGGGGGGGCATGGAGAAAAACTGTTTTTT

abundance: .
d_gene: .
v_gene: TRBV12-3/TRBV12-4
j_gene: TRBJ1-5
CDR3aa: CASNTGPLRPQHF
CDR3nt: TGTGCCAGCAATACCGGGCCCCTGCGGCCCCAGCATTTT

abundance: .
d_gene: .
v_gene: TRBV9
j_gene: TRBJ1-6
CDR3aa: CASSVGRTHNSPLHF
CDR3nt: TGTGCCAGCAGCGTAGGAAGGACCCATAATTCACCCCTCCACTTT

abundance: .
d_gene: .
v_gene: TRBV20-1
j_gene: TRBJ2-3
CDR3aa: CSARMQTTDTQYF
CDR3nt: TGCAGTGCTAGGATGCAAACCACAGATACGCAGTATTTT